Each of the 20 T cell receptor beta chains below was sequenced from the same sample in a study of shared clonotypes between healthy human individuals. Sequencing was performed with immunoSEQ multiplex PCR; in TCRdb, only in-frame clones are kept and a portion is missing. The data show some 1.5 million clones, 96% seen once. Sequencing was carried out using naive CD4+ T cells sorted from blood. Indicated subset: CD45RA+ positively selected. The receptors here all came from a man younger than 40 in good health.

This rearrangement joins TRBV7-2 to TRBJ2-1; 8 bases line up with TRBD2. Germline CDR1 and CDR2: SGHTA and FQGNSA. The CDR3 consists of 13 residues. V dropped 6 bases and J dropped 6; count of bases not matched to a gene: 4. CDR3 DNA: TGTGCCAGCAGACCCGGGACTAGCAATGAGCAGTTCTTC. Encoded protein: CASRPGTSNEQFF.

This chain uses TRBV7-9 with TRBJ2-2, with 8 bases fitting TRBD2. V was pared by 10 bases and J by 3 bases, with 7 bases of the junction left unmatched. This CDR3 comprises 14 residues. CDR1 is SEHNR and CDR2 is FQNEAQ in the germline V gene (reference sequence). The CDR3 nucleotides read TGTGCCACCCCCAGCGGGAGATACACCGGGGAGCTGTTTTTT. Translation gives CATPSGRYTGELFF.

The J gene is TRBJ2-7, the V gene TRBV18; D tentatively fits TRBD1 or TRBD2 (5 bases each). The V end was cut by 6 bases, the J end by 7 bases, with 19 bases between. This CDR3 contains 14 residues. CDR1 is KGHSH, CDR2 LQKENI, per germline. CDR3 region: CASSPEVGGDEQYF. The CDR3 nucleotides are TGTGCCAGCTCGCCCGAGGTTGGGGGAGATGAGCAGTACTTC.

The rearrangement joins TRBV5-4 to TRBJ2-5; TRBD1 aligns across 10 bases. The CDR3 totals 15 residues. Germline values: CDR1 SGHNT, CDR2 YYREEE (reference sequence). The V segment lost 2 bases and the J segment 4 bases; nucleotides outside the gene matches: 5. The CDR3 protein is CASSFQTGGTETQYF. For the CDR3, the DNA is TGTGCCAGCAGCTTCCAGACAGGGGGCACAGAGACCCAGTACTTC.

This sequence joins TRBV11-2 and TRBJ2-7, with TRBD1 matching over 7 bases. The CDR3 is made up of 16 amino acids. J gave up 4 bases and V 1 base, and 10 bases lay outside the gene matches. CDR1 SGHAT and CDR2 FQNNGV come from the germline V gene. CDR3 protein: CASSLVGRGSRYEQYF. DNA of the CDR3: TGTGCCAGCAGCTTAGTGGGCAGGGGGTCGAGGTACGAGCAGTACTTC.

The rearrangement links TRBV15 to TRBJ2-7; 7 bases match TRBD1. Germline V gives CDR1 LNHNV, CDR2 YYDKDF (reference sequence). There are 15 residues in the CDR3. With 3 bases clipped from V and 2 bases from J, the junction kept 7 bases outside the gene matches. CDR3 protein: CATSSYSGQAYEQYF. Written as DNA, the CDR3 is TGTGCCACCAGCAGTTACAGCGGACAGGCCTACGAGCAGTACTTC.

The chain links TRBV9 to TRBJ2-7, with TRBD2 identical over 8 bases. The CDR3 has 16 amino acids. Germline trimming cut 0 bases from V and 4 bases from J; bases unmatched to any gene: 9. Per germline, CDR1 SGDLS and CDR2 YYNGEE. The CDR3 DNA reads as TGTGCCAGCAGCGTAGGTACGGGAGGGTCGAGGTACGAGCAGTACTTC. It translates to CASSVGTGGSRYEQYF.

The chain couples TRBV12-5 to TRBJ2-2, with a possible D match to TRBD2 (6 bases). Germline V lookup: CDR1 LGHNT, CDR2 FRNRAP. The CDR3 spans 13 residues. With 7 bases removed from V and 4 bases from J, the gap between germline ends came to 10 bases. CDR3 in DNA: TGTGCTAGTGCGGGAGTGTTCACCGGGGAGCTGTTTTTT. Translating gives CASAGVFTGELFF.

The rearrangement links TRBV9 to TRBJ2-5; D is perhaps TRBD1 (8 bases). Per the germline V gene, CDR1 is SGDLS and CDR2 is YYNGEE. Trimming took 4 bases from V and 5 from J, leaving 15 bases between them. The CDR3 length is 14 residues. Here the CDR3 reads CASSTGQGGETQYF. CDR3 nucleotide sequence: TGTGCCAGCAGCACCGGACAGGGAGGGGAGACCCAGTACTTC.

This chain links TRBV28 with TRBJ1-5, with D possibly TRBD1 on 6 matching bases. This CDR3 region has 15 residues. The V end was cut by 3 bases, the J end by 4 bases, with 13 bases between. Per the germline V gene, CDR1 is MDHEN and CDR2 is SYDVKM. CDR3 DNA sequence: TGTGCCAGCAGTTTCTTTAGGGGGGAAAATCAGCCCCAGCATTTT. Encoded protein: CASSFFRGENQPQHF.

As for this clone: This same CDR3 is encoded by further DNA sequences in the sample. The chain uses TRBV28 and TRBJ1-5, with no clear D. Trimming cost V 2 bases and J 0 bases, with 8 bases left between them. The germline V gene encodes CDR1 MDHEN and CDR2 SYDVKM. The CDR3 sequence is 15 residues long. This CDR3 reads CASSLLAGSNQPQHF. The CDR3 DNA reads TGTGCCAGCAGTTTACTGGCCGGTAGCAATCAGCCCCAGCATTTT.

The V gene is TRBV6-1, the J gene TRBJ2-7; no firm D call. The CDR3 length is 15 residues. Germline CDR1 is MNHNS and CDR2 is SASEGT. The V end was cut by 2 bases, the J end by 0 bases, with 11 bases between. The CDR3 loop is CASSEHWSSSYEQYF. The CDR3 bases are TGTGCCAGCAGTGAACACTGGTCGAGCTCCTACGAGCAGTACTTC.

The chain carries TRBV9 and TRBJ2-7, with D perhaps assigned TRBD1 or TRBD2 (5 bases each). The CDR3 spans 13 residues. Deletions cut 4 bases from V and 6 bases from J, with 14 bases between. Germline values: CDR1 SGDLS, CDR2 YYNGEE. CDR3 sequence: CASSPGTDLEQYF. The CDR3 region has the DNA TGTGCCAGCAGCCCAGGGACCGACCTCGAGCAGTACTTC.

The CDR3 loop reads CASSRDRVNEQFF. The CDR3 nucleotides are TGTGCCAGCAGCCGGGACAGGGTCAATGAGCAGTTCTTC. The rearrangement uses TRBV7-2 and TRBJ2-1, with 9 positions matching TRBD1. CDR1 is SGHTA and CDR2 is FQGNSA in the germline V gene. The CDR3 has 13 residues. The ends lost 5 bases at V and 6 bases at J; junction bases unmatched: 2.

This clone was seen just once. J is TRBJ2-1 and V is TRBV28, with 8 bases fitting TRBD2. The V segment lost 3 bases and the J segment 7 bases; nucleotides outside the gene matches: 8. Germline V gene lookup returns CDR1 MDHEN and CDR2 SYDVKM. This CDR3 comprises 15 residues. CDR3 loop: CASSFLPGGNNEQFF. The CDR3 nucleotides are TGTGCCAGCAGTTTTTTGCCGGGAGGGAATAATGAGCAGTTCTTC.

The V and J genes are TRBV5-4 and TRBJ2-5; possible D gene TRBD2, 5 bases. This CDR3 has 14 amino acids. V shed 2 bases and J shed 5 bases, with 13 bases lying between them. Germline assignment: CDR1 SGHNT and CDR2 YYREEE (reference sequence). The CDR3 here is CASSFPKGDETQYF. In nucleotides, the CDR3 is TGTGCCAGCAGCTTCCCAAAGGGAGATGAGACCCAGTACTTC.

This rearrangement joins TRBV4-2 to TRBJ2-1; 10 bases map to TRBD2. V was pared by 4 bases and J by 6 bases, with 6 bases of the junction left unmatched. This CDR3 has 15 residues. Looked up from germline, CDR1 is LGHNA and CDR2 is YNFKEQ. The CDR3 sequence is CASSPSGRQINEQFF. The CDR3 nucleotides read TGTGCCAGCAGCCCTAGCGGGAGACAAATCAATGAGCAGTTCTTC.

V and J are TRBV6-1 and TRBJ2-1, with 13 bases fitting TRBD2. The CDR3 has 20 residues. V shed 2 bases, J shed 4 bases, and the junction held 14 bases outside the gene matches. Per germline, CDR1 MNHNS and CDR2 SASEGT. Here the CDR3 DNA reads TGTGCCAGCAGTGAACAATATACCACAGGGGGACTAGCGGGATACAATGAGCAGTTCTTC. It encodes CASSEQYTTGGLAGYNEQFF.

V and J are TRBV2 and TRBJ2-7; TRBD2 matches 7 bases. CDR3 length equals 15 residues. J gave up 3 bases and V 4 bases, and 9 bases lay outside the gene matches. Germline-derived CDR1 and CDR2 are SNHLY and FYNNEI. In nucleotides, the CDR3 is TGTGCCAGCAGTGCTCGGGGTCGGGGGGACTACGAGCAGTACTTC. It translates to CASSARGRGDYEQYF.

The chain recombines TRBV18 with TRBJ1-5; D unresolved. V was shortened by 3 bases and J by 0 bases, with 9 bases between the two germline ends. There are 15 residues in the CDR3. Germline V CDR1 and CDR2: KGHSH, LQKENI. For the CDR3, the DNA is TGTGCCAGCTCACCGTCTAGGGTTAGCAATCAGCCCCAGCATTTT. Translation: CASSPSRVSNQPQHF.